These 8 T cell receptor beta chains were all obtained from the same sample, sequenced in a study of blood T cell repertoires in COVID-19. Data came from immunoSEQ multiplex PCR; TCRdb stores just in-frame clones and leaves some out. The sample shows approximately 250,000 clones, approximately 84% of them seen only once. Sequencing was carried out using PBMCs or T cells enriched from blood (not recorded which). The receptors originated from a man aged 40-49 years who had recovered from COVID-19.

This chain joins TRBV3-1 (or the pseudogene TRBV3-2) and TRBJ2-7; 16 nucleotides agree with TRBD2. Germline CDR1 and CDR2: LGHDT and YNNKEL (reference sequence). Trimming at V came to 0 bases and at J to 2 bases, leaving 1 base not matched to a gene. CDR3 length equals 17 residues. Written as DNA, the CDR3 is TGTGCCAGCAGCCAAGACGGGACTAGCGGGGGGGCCTACGAGCAGTACTTC. Translating it yields CASSQDGTSGGAYEQYF.

The chain carries TRBV5-5 and TRBJ1-2; 7 nucleotides agree with TRBD1. The CDR3 is 14 residues long. Trimming removed 1 base from V and 0 bases from J; junction bases left unmatched: 0. The germline V gene has CDR1 SGHKS and CDR2 YYEKEE (reference sequence). CDR3 loop: CASSLTGANYGYTF. The CDR3 bases are TGTGCCAGCAGCTTGACAGGGGCTAACTATGGCTACACCTTC.

This clone has a count of ten or more. The genes are TRBV5-4 and TRBJ2-1; 8 nucleotides match TRBD1. There are 14 residues in the CDR3. J gave up 9 bases and V 4 bases, and 9 bases lay outside the gene matches. Germline V gene lookup returns CDR1 SGHNT and CDR2 YYREEE (reference sequence). The DNA of the CDR3 is TGTGCCAGCAGCGTGGACAGGGCCATCGGTGAGCAGTTCTTC. It translates to CASSVDRAIGEQFF.

The chain is built from TRBV5-1 and TRBJ1-6; tentative D call: TRBD1 (6 bases). The CDR3 runs 16 residues. Trimming shortened V by 3 bases and J by 7 bases, and 17 bases separated the two germline ends. Germline-derived CDR1 and CDR2 are SGHRS and YFSETQ. Here the CDR3 reads CASSWGDRTGNSPLHF. In nucleotides, the CDR3 is TGCGCCAGCAGCTGGGGTGACAGGACGGGGAATTCACCCCTCCACTTT.

The chain combines TRBV7-8 with TRBJ2-5; TRBD2 matches 7 bases. The CDR3 length is 14 residues. Germline trimming cut 5 bases from V and 7 bases from J; bases unmatched to any gene: 10. CDR1 SGHVS and CDR2 FQNEAQ come from the germline V gene. This chain's CDR3 is CASSRQDTGGTQYF. As DNA, the CDR3 is TGTGCCAGCAGCCGCCAGGACACGGGAGGGACCCAGTACTTC. The full variable domain, with the rest looked up from reference TRBV7-8 and TRBJ2-5, is GAGVSQSPRYKVAKRGQDVALRCDPISGHVSLFWYQQALGQGPEFLTYFQNEAQLDKSGLPSDRFFAERPEGSVSTLKIQRTQQEDSAVYLCASSRQDTGGTQYFGPGTRLLVL.

This sequence joins TRBV28 and TRBJ1-1, with TRBD1 as a possible D gene (6 bases). The germline CDR1 and CDR2 sequences are MDHEN and SYDVKM. The CDR3 is 16 residues long. Trimming cost V 3 bases and J 0 bases, with 14 bases left between them. In DNA, the CDR3 is TGTGCCAGCAGTTTGGTGGGGCAGGGGATGAACACTGAAGCTTTCTTT. Translating gives CASSLVGQGMNTEAFF.

The genes are TRBV9 and TRBJ2-3; 10 bases map to TRBD2. V was clipped by 2 bases and J by 4 bases; unmatched bases: 7. CDR3 length: 16 residues. CDR1 is SGDLS, CDR2 YYNGEE, per germline. For the CDR3, the DNA is TGTGCCAGCAGCGTTGGGGCTAGCGGGGGCCCAGATACGCAGTATTTT. Residues: CASSVGASGGPDTQYF.

The chain links TRBV5-1 to TRBJ1-6; D gene unclear. The CDR3 has 16 residues. In germline, CDR1 is SGHRS, CDR2 YFSETQ. V was clipped by 0 bases and J by 7 bases, with 14 bases between them. CDR3: CASSLGLRGWNSPLHF. In nucleotides, the CDR3 is TGCGCCAGCAGCTTGGGGCTCAGAGGCTGGAATTCACCCCTCCACTTT.